Shown below are 5 T cell receptor beta chains from a single sample sequenced in a study of T cell clones after liver transplantation (dated by TCRdb to the late 2010s). Libraries came from the immunoSEQ multiplex PCR assay. TCRdb re-hosts the immuneACCESS table, in-frame sequences only. Its copies lack some clones; in the studies checked, an unresolved V gene accounts for under half of them, and the cause for the rest is not known. This sample comprises some 57,000 clones, around 70% of them detected only once. Nearly 10% of the sample is taken by the ten largest. The material sequenced was CD4+ T cells from blood, taken at the 22-month timepoint. The receptors were gathered from a human patient who received a liver transplant. Where a transplant has occurred, the graft donor may have supplied some of the T cells.

The rearrangement uses TRBV6-1 and TRBJ1-5, with 7 bases fitting TRBD1. Per the germline V gene, CDR1 is MNHNS and CDR2 is SASEGT. The CDR3 spans 15 residues. With V trimmed by 8 bases and J by 2 bases, 9 bases remained unmatched. The CDR3 DNA sequence: TGTGCCAGCTCACGAGGGGGCTTTGGCAATCAGCCCCAGCATTTT. This gives the protein CASSRGGFGNQPQHF.

In this sample, this clone turned up once. V and J are TRBV18 and TRBJ1-6, with a weak D call TRBD1 (6 bases). Trimming stripped 1 base from V and 1 base from J, with 17 bases between. This CDR3 is 19 amino acids long. Germline lookup yields CDR1 KGHSH and CDR2 LQKENI. This chain's CDR3 is CASSPHDPGAGSYNSPLHF. CDR3 in DNA: TGTGCCAGCTCACCACACGACCCGGGGGCCGGGTCCTATAATTCACCCCTCCACTTT.

The V gene is TRBV10-1, the J gene TRBJ1-1; D remains unclear. Deletions cut 6 bases from V and 1 base from J, with 9 bases between. Germline assignment: CDR1 WNHNN and CDR2 SYGVQD (reference sequence). This CDR3 is built from 13 residues. In DNA, the CDR3 is TGCGCCAGCAGACACGGAAGGAACACTGAAGCTTTCTTT. Encoded protein: CASRHGRNTEAFF.

CDR3 nucleotide sequence: TGTGCCAGCGGAGATATCAGGGGGTTTGGAAACACCATATATTTT. It translates to CASGDIRGFGNTIYF. The chain recombines TRBV6-1 with TRBJ1-3; 7 bases agree with TRBD1. With V trimmed by 8 bases and J by 3 bases, 10 bases remained unmatched. The germline V gene encodes CDR1 MNHNS and CDR2 SASEGT. The length of the CDR3 is 15 residues.

The chain carries TRBV28 and TRBJ2-7, with D possibly being TRBD2 (5 bases). This CDR3 contains 12 residues. The V gene's germline CDR1 is MDHEN and CDR2 SYDVKM. The V gene lost 1 base and the J gene lost 12 bases, with 13 bases spanning the gap. CDR3 residues: CASSLFGMSGYF. CDR3 bases: TGTGCCAGCAGTTTATTCGGGATGAGTGGGTACTTC.